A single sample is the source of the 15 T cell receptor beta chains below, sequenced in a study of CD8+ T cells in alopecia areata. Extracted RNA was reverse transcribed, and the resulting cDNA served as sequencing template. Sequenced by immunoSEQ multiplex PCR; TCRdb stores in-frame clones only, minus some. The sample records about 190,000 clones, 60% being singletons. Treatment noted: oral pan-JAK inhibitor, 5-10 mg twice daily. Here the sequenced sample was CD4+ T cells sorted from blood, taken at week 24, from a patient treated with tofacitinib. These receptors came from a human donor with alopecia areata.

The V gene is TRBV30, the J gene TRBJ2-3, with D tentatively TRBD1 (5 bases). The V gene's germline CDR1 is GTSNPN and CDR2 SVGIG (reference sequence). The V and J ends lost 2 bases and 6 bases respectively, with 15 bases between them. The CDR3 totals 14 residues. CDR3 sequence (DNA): TGTGCCTGGAGTAGGACAATTCAGGCCGATACGCAGTATTTT. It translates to CAWSRTIQADTQYF.

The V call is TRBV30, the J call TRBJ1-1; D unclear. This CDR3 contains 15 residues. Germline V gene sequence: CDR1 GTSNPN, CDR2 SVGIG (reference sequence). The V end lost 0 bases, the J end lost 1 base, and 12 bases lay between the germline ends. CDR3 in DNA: TGTGCCTGGAGTGTGAACAGCCTACCGAACACTGAAGCTTTCTTT. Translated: CAWSVNSLPNTEAFF.

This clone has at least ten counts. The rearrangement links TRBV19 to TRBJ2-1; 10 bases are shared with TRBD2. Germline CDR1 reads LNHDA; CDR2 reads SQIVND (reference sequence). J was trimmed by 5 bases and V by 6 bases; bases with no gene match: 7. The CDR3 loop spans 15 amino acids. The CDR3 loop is CASRWERGGDNEQFF. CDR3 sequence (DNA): TGTGCCAGTAGATGGGAGCGGGGGGGCGACAATGAGCAGTTCTTC.

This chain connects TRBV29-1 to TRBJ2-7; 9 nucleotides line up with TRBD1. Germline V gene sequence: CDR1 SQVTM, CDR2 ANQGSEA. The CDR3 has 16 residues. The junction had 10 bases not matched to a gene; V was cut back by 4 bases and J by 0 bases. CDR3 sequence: CSVGLPTGGSSYEQYF. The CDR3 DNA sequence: TGCAGCGTTGGCTTGCCGACAGGGGGGAGCTCCTACGAGCAGTACTTC.

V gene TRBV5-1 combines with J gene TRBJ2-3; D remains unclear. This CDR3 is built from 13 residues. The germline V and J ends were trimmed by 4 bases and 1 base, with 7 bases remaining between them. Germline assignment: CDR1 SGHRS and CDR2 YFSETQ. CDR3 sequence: CASSPAGTDTQYF. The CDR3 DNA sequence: TGCGCCAGCAGCCCGGCGGGCACAGATACGCAGTATTTT.

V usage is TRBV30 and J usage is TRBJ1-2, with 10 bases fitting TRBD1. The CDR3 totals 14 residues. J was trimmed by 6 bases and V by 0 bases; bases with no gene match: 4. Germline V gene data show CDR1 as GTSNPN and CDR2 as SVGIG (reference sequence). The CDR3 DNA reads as TGTGCCTGGAGTGTACGGGGACAGGGGCATGGCTACACCTTC. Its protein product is CAWSVRGQGHGYTF.

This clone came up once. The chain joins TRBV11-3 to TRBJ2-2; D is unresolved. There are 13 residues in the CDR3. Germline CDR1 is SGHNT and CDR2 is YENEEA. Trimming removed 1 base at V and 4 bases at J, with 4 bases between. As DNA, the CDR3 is TGTGCCAGCAGCTTAGGTCCCACCGGGGAGCTGTTTTTT. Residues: CASSLGPTGELFF.

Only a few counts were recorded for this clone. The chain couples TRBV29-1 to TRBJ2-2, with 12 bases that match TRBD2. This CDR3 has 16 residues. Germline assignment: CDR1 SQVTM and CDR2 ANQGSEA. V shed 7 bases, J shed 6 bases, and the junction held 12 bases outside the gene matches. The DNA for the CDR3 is TGCAGCGGCCTAGCTCCCGCTAGCGGGGGGGCCGGGGAGCTGTTTTTT. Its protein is CSGLAPASGGAGELFF.

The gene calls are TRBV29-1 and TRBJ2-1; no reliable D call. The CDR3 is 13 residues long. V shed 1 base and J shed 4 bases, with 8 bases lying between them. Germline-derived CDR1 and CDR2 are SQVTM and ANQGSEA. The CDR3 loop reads CSVEGYGYNEQFF. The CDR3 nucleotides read TGCAGCGTTGAAGGGTACGGATACAATGAGCAGTTCTTC.

Here the CDR3 reads CASSLAISHTGELFF. CDR3 sequence (DNA): TGTGCCAGCAGCTTAGCCATCTCCCACACCGGGGAGCTGTTTTTT. The chain has TRBV7-2 and TRBJ2-2; D uncertain. The CDR3 is 15 residues long. Deletions cut 0 bases from V and 3 bases from J, with 8 bases between. Germline V lookup: CDR1 SGHTA, CDR2 FQGNSA. Full variable domain (remainder filled in from reference TRBV7-2 and TRBJ2-2): GAGVSQSPSNKVTEKGKDVELRCDPISGHTALYWYRQSLGQGLEFLIYFQGNSAPDKSGLPSDRFSAERTGGSVSTLTIQRTQQEDSAVYLCASSLAISHTGELFFGEGSRLTVL.

CDR3 sequence: CASSLDEGWESSYEQYF. CDR3 bases: TGTGCCAGCAGCTTAGACGAGGGTTGGGAATCCTCCTACGAGCAGTACTTC. The chain carries TRBV7-6 and TRBJ2-7, with a possible D match to TRBD2 (5 bases). Trimming took off 1 base at V and 0 bases at J, with 16 bases between the two ends. Germline CDR1 reads SGHVS; CDR2 reads FNYEAQ. The CDR3 is made up of 17 amino acids.

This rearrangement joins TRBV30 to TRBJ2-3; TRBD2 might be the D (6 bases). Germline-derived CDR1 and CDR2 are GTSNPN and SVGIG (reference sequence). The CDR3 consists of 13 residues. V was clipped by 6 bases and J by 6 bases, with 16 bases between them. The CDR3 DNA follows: TGTGCCTGCCGCTGGGGGGTCGGGGATACGCAGTATTTT. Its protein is CACRWGVGDTQYF.

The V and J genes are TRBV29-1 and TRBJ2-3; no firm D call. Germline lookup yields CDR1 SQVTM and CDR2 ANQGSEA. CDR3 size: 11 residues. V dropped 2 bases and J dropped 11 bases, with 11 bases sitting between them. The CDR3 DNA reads TGCAGCGTTGAACCCCCCCCGCTGCAGTATTTT. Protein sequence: CSVEPPPLQYF.

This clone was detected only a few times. The CDR3 sequence: CSVEILNTEAFF. Here the CDR3 DNA reads TGCAGCGTTGAAATCCTGAACACTGAAGCTTTCTTT. The chain links TRBV29-1 to TRBJ1-1; unclear D gene. This CDR3 has 12 amino acids. In germline, CDR1 is SQVTM, CDR2 ANQGSEA. V was cut by 2 bases and J by 0 bases, with 4 bases left in between.

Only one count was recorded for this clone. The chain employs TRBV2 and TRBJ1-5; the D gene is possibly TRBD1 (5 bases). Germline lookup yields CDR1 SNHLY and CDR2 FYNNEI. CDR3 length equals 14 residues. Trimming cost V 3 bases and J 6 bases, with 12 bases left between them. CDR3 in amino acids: CASSDRGLGQPQHF. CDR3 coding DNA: TGTGCCAGCAGTGATCGGGGGTTGGGTCAGCCCCAGCATTTT.